Listed below are T cell receptor beta chains from one sample, sequenced in a study of metastatic and nonmetastatic thyroid tumors. TCRdb re-clonotyped the PCR reads through MiXCR. The sample lists about 34,000 clones, approximately 34% occurring once. Sequences were obtained from tumor tissue. The source is a female donor with papillary thyroid cancer or a benign thyroid nodule (not recorded which). Some clones in this sample may be carry-over from other donors' samples. CDR3s include the opening cysteine and the closing phenylalanine or tryptophan. Fields, in order: J gene, CDR3 length, D gene, clone size, V gene, CDR3 protein, CDR3 DNA. A D gene is named only where the DNA matches it firmly. Some rows mark clone size as missing; the rest say once, few, many or name a class of expanded clone.

j_call: TRBJ2-2
cdr3_length: 15
d_call: .
clone_size: few
v_call: TRBV20-1
cdr3_aa: CSARGGLAVTGELFF
cdr3_nt: TGCAGTGCTAGAGGAGGTCTAGCAGTTACCGGGGAGCTGTTTTTT

j_call: TRBJ1-2
cdr3_length: 15
d_call: TRBD1
clone_size: .
v_call: TRBV7-9
cdr3_aa: CASSLALNRGGGYTF
cdr3_nt: TGTGCCAGCAGCTTAGCCCTAAACAGGGGCGGTGGCTACACCTTC

j_call: TRBJ1-2
cdr3_length: 12
d_call: .
clone_size: once
v_call: TRBV5-5
cdr3_aa: CASSPAGYGYTF
cdr3_nt: TGTGCCAGCAGCCCCGCTGGCTATGGCTACACCTTC

j_call: TRBJ1-6
cdr3_length: 21
d_call: .
clone_size: .
v_call: TRBV6-4
cdr3_aa: CASRTRTGVLKGGSRNSPLHF
cdr3_nt: TGTGCCAGCAGGACACGTACCGGGGTCCTAAAGGGCGGGAGCAGAAATTCACCCCTCCACTTT

j_call: TRBJ2-3
cdr3_length: 16
d_call: TRBD2
clone_size: .
v_call: TRBV7-8
cdr3_aa: CASSLVAGGPSDTQYF
cdr3_nt: TGTGCCAGCAGCTTAGTGGCGGGAGGGCCATCCGATACGCAGTATTTT

j_call: TRBJ2-5
cdr3_length: 13
d_call: .
clone_size: .
v_call: TRBV20-1
cdr3_aa: CSAIPGRGETQYF
cdr3_nt: TGCAGTGCTATACCGGGCAGGGGCGAGACCCAGTACTTC

j_call: TRBJ2-5
cdr3_length: 13
d_call: .
clone_size: few
v_call: TRBV6-2/TRBV6-3
cdr3_aa: CASRRNEEETQYF
cdr3_nt: TGTGCCAGCAGAAGAAACGAAGAAGAGACCCAGTACTTC

j_call: TRBJ2-2
cdr3_length: 15
d_call: .
clone_size: few
v_call: TRBV6-4
cdr3_aa: CASSDSEGHTGELFF
cdr3_nt: TGTGCCAGCAGTGACTCGGAGGGGCACACCGGGGAGCTGTTTTTT

j_call: TRBJ2-3
cdr3_length: 15
d_call: .
clone_size: .
v_call: TRBV10-1
cdr3_aa: CASSESGAGTDTQYF
cdr3_nt: TGCGCCAGCAGTGAGTCCGGGGCAGGCACAGATACGCAGTATTTT

j_call: TRBJ2-1
cdr3_length: 13
d_call: .
clone_size: .
v_call: TRBV20-1
cdr3_aa: CSATRIQVDEQFF
cdr3_nt: TGCAGTGCTACCAGGATACAGGTTGATGAGCAGTTCTTC

j_call: TRBJ1-6
cdr3_length: 15
d_call: TRBD1
clone_size: .
v_call: TRBV6-1
cdr3_aa: CASSPDRVKQAPLHF
cdr3_nt: TGTGCCAGCAGTCCAGACAGGGTAAAACAGGCACCCCTCCACTTT